This is a list of T cell receptor beta chains from one sample in a study of T cells in pancreatic ductal adenocarcinoma. Assay: immunoSEQ multiplex PCR; the TCRdb copy retains only in-frame clones and omits some. Of roughly 31,000 clones listed, just over 90% were seen once; the top ten hold roughly 2.2%. Source material: PBMCs. The receptor source for this set is a human donor with pancreatic ductal adenocarcinoma. Both conserved end residues are part of each CDR3. A D gene is named only where the DNA matches it firmly. Not every row has a clone size; where given, it reads once, few, many or a size class.

abundance	j_gene	v_gene	d_gene	CDR3nt	CDR3aa
once	TRBJ1-4	TRBV28	.	TGTGCCAGCAGATTCCGCCGTGATGCAACTAATGAAAAACTGTTTTTT	CASRFRRDATNEKLFF
.	TRBJ2-3	TRBV2	TRBD2	TGTGCCAGCAGGGCGATGGGGTTGCGGGAGGCGTGGGGCACAGATACGCAGTATTTT	CASRAMGLREAWGTDTQYF
.	TRBJ2-7	TRBV6-5	.	TGTGCCAGCACCCCTCTGGGTGGGAGCTCCTACGAGCAGTACTTC	CASTPLGGSSYEQYF
.	TRBJ2-3	TRBV4-2	TRBD2	TGTGCCAGCAGCCAAAACTTCCGGACTAGCGGGGGGACAGATACGCAGTATTTT	CASSQNFRTSGGTDTQYF
.	TRBJ2-7	TRBV19	.	TGTGCCAGTAACTCCGGGCCATGGCGGGTCCCGAGCTACGAGCAGTACTTC	CASNSGPWRVPSYEQYF
.	TRBJ2-5	TRBV5-1	TRBD2	TGCGCCAGCAGCTTGGCCTATGCGGCTCCGCCGACTAGCGAGACCCAGTACTTC	CASSLAYAAPPTSETQYF
.	TRBJ2-1	TRBV19	TRBD1	TGTGCCAGTAGTGCGAACCGGGACAGGGGTTTCAATGAGCAGTTCTTC	CASSANRDRGFNEQFF
.	TRBJ2-5	TRBV6-1	TRBD2	TGTGCCAGCAGTGATCGATTTTGGGGGGGACAAGAGACCCAGTACTTC	CASSDRFWGGQETQYF
.	TRBJ2-2	TRBV7-9	TRBD1	TGTGCCAGCAGCTTACCTACCGGGACAGGGTTGACCGGGGAGCTGTTTTTT	CASSLPTGTGLTGELFF
.	TRBJ2-3	TRBV5-1	.	TGCGCCAGCAGCTTGGGTGCTAGAGGGGGAGATACGCAGTATTTT	CASSLGARGGDTQYF
.	TRBJ1-2	TRBV7-9	.	TGTGCCAGCAGCTTGGGCGGTTGGAACTATGGCTACACCTTC	CASSLGGWNYGYTF
.	TRBJ1-1	TRBV6-1	TRBD1	TGTGCCAGCAGTGACGACAGGGTCCGCGTTCGTAGAACTGAAGCTTTCTTT	CASSDDRVRVRRTEAFF
.	TRBJ1-2	TRBV6-5	.	TGTGCCAGCAGTCTCCAAGGCTACACCTTC	CASSLQGYTF
.	TRBJ2-3	TRBV6-6	TRBD1	TGTGCCAGCAGTTACGGCCAGGACAGGGCAGATACGCAGTATTTT	CASSYGQDRADTQYF
.	TRBJ2-7	TRBV5-6	TRBD1	TGTGCCAGCAGTTCGGGACAGGGCTACGAGCAGTACTTC	CASSSGQGYEQYF
.	TRBJ2-3	TRBV19	TRBD1	TGTGCCAGTAGCGGACAGGGACCAGATACGCAGTATTTT	CASSGQGPDTQYF
.	TRBJ1-1	TRBV18	.	TGTGCCAGCTCACCAGCGGGGGGTGACACTGAAGCTTTCTTT	CASSPAGGDTEAFF
.	TRBJ2-7	TRBV19	.	TGTGCCAGTGGCGGCCCGACCGAGAGCTCCTACGAGCAGTACTTC	CASGGPTESSYEQYF
.	TRBJ1-5	TRBV6-4	.	TGTGCCAGCATTCACGTCCCAGAGGGTACTAAACAGCCCCAGCATTTT	CASIHVPEGTKQPQHF
once	TRBJ1-1	TRBV5-1	.	TGCGCCAGCAGCTTGGCCGGGTTTCTCACTGAAGCTTTCTTT	CASSLAGFLTEAFF
.	TRBJ1-2	TRBV5-4	.	TGTGCCAGCAGCGGTTACCGGGACCTTTATGGCTACACCTTC	CASSGYRDLYGYTF
.	TRBJ1-2	TRBV7-9	.	TGTGCCAGCAGCCAGCAGGCCCTGGGATCCTATGGCTACACCTTC	CASSQQALGSYGYTF
.	TRBJ2-5	TRBV4-1	.	TGCGCCAGCAGCCAAGGACAGCAAGAGACCCAGTACTTC	CASSQGQQETQYF
.	TRBJ1-3	TRBV18	.	TGTGCCAGCTCACCACCAGGGTCAGGAAACACCATATATTTT	CASSPPGSGNTIYF
once	TRBJ2-1	TRBV7-6	.	TGTGCCAGCAGCTTAGCGGCGAAACATGAGCAGTTCTTC	CASSLAAKHEQFF
.	TRBJ2-5	TRBV5-4	TRBD2	TGTGCCAGCAGCTTGTTTAGCGGGAGGGCCGGAGAGACCCAGTACTTC	CASSLFSGRAGETQYF
.	TRBJ2-3	TRBV10-2	.	TGCGCCAGCAGTGAGTCGACGGGAGCCCCAGATACGCAGTATTTT	CASSESTGAPDTQYF
.	TRBJ1-5	TRBV15	.	TGTGCCACCAGCAGAGATCGGATCAGGGACAATCAGCCCCAGCATTTT	CATSRDRIRDNQPQHF
.	TRBJ2-7	TRBV5-1	TRBD2	TGCGCCAGCAGCTTGAGCGGGGGGCCCTACGAGCAGTACTTC	CASSLSGGPYEQYF
.	TRBJ1-5	TRBV27	TRBD1	TGTGCCAGCGGCAGGGGGTTTCCCTATAGCAATCAGCCCCAGCATTTT	CASGRGFPYSNQPQHF
.	TRBJ1-1	TRBV5-1	TRBD1	TGCGCCAGCAGCGGGGCCGGGACAGGATACACTGAAGCTTTCTTT	CASSGAGTGYTEAFF
.	TRBJ1-1	TRBV5-5	TRBD1	TGTGCCAGCAGCCAAAGACAGGGGTGGAACACTGAAGCTTTCTTT	CASSQRQGWNTEAFF
.	TRBJ2-7	TRBV6-6	TRBD2	TGTGCCAGCAGCGAATCCGGGACTAGCGGGAGAGGTGACTTC	CASSESGTSGRGDF
.	TRBJ2-3	TRBV5-4	TRBD2	TGTGCCAGCAGCTTTGCGGGAGGGATCACAGATACGCAGTATTTT	CASSFAGGITDTQYF
.	TRBJ2-6	TRBV5-1	.	TGCGCCAGCAGCTTGGTATCGGGGGCTATTTCGGTAGCTGGGGCCAACGTCCTGACTTTC	CASSLVSGAISVAGANVLTF
.	TRBJ2-5	TRBV7-9	.	TGTGCCAGCAGCTCGGACCTCTTGGCGGGTGAGACCCAGTACTTC	CASSSDLLAGETQYF
.	TRBJ2-1	TRBV7-9	.	TGTGCCAGCAGCTCTCCAGGGGGGGTTTGGAATGAGCAGTTCTTC	CASSSPGGVWNEQFF
.	TRBJ2-5	TRBV11-2	TRBD2	TGTGCCAGCAGCTTAGAAAAAGCGGGGGCTAGTACACAGTACTTC	CASSLEKAGASTQYF
.	TRBJ1-5	TRBV5-4	TRBD1	TGTGCCAGCAGCCTCCGGGACAGGGGGCTGGTTCAGCCCCAGCATTTT	CASSLRDRGLVQPQHF
.	TRBJ2-2	TRBV4-1	.	TGCGCCAGCAGCCAAGGAATTGGAACGAACACCGGGGAGCTGTTTTTT	CASSQGIGTNTGELFF
.	TRBJ1-1	TRBV5-6	.	TGTGCCAGCAGCTTGGCCGATGCTCTCAGGGTAGGAGCTTTCTTT	CASSLADALRVGAFF
few	TRBJ1-2	TRBV19	.	TGTGCCAGTAGTATAATCGACAGAGAGTCGGGTGGCTACACCTTC	CASSIIDRESGGYTF